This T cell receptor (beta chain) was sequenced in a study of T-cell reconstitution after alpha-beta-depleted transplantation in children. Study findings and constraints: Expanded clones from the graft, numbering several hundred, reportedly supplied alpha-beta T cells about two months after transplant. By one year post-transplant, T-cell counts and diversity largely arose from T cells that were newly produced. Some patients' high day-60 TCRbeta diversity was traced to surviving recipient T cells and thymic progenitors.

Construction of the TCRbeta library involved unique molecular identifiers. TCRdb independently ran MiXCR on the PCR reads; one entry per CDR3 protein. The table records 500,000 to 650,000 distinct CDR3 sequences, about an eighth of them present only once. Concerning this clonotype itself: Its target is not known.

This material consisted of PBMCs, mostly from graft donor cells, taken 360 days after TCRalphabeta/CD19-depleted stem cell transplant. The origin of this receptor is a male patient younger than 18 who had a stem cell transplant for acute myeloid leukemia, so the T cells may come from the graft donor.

CDR3 sequence: CSADSPYEQYF. The CDR3, as DNA: TGCAGTGCCGATTCCCCCTACGAGCAGTACTTC. This chain uses TRBV20-1 with TRBJ2-7, with D hard to call. The germline V and J ends were trimmed by 6 bases and 2 bases, with 8 bases remaining between them. The germline gives CDR1 DFQATT, CDR2 SNEGSKA (reference sequence). This CDR3 contains 11 residues.